A single sample gave rise to the 14 T cell receptor beta chains below, sequenced in a study of tumor and adjacent non-tumor tissue in lung cancer. RNA was extracted from bulk tissue without any cell sorting. A modified ARM-PCR protocol with three rounds of nested PCR amplified TCRbeta. TCRdb passed the multiplex PCR reads through MiXCR, listing each CDR3 protein once. Among 200,000 to 250,000 distinct CDR3 sequences listed, 71% were seen once. The source material was lung tumor tissue. The receptors here all came from a man aged 60 to 69 with non-small cell lung cancer.

Notes on this clonotype: A single base separates this from a much larger clone, so it may be a read error. The V and J genes are TRBV6-6 and TRBJ2-1; 10 bases map to TRBD1. Germline CDR1 and CDR2: MNHNY and SVGAGI (reference sequence). This CDR3 spans 18 amino acids. CDR3 protein: CARSYPVRGQGSGNEQFF. CDR3 nucleotides: TGTGCCAGGAGTTACCCTGTTAGGGGACAGGGGTCGGGGAATGAGCAGTTCTTC.

This chain uses TRBV20-1 with TRBJ2-3; 7 bases agree with TRBD2. The germline gives CDR1 DFQATT, CDR2 SNEGSKA (reference sequence). V lost 7 bases and J lost 3; bases outside the gene matches: 31. The CDR3 has 21 residues. CDR3: CSVSPEYQVLARKRGTDTQYF. The CDR3 coding sequence is TGCAGTGTTAGTCCCGAGTACCAGGTACTAGCGAGAAAGAGGGGTACAGATACGCAGTATTTT.

A remark on this clonotype: The junction differs from germline at one of its ends, possibly a read error. The chain recombines TRBV12-3 or TRBV12-4 with TRBJ2-2, with TRBD1 matching over 7 bases. The CDR3 totals 16 residues. The DNA of the CDR3 is TGTGCCAACAGTGTGACAGGGCAACCGAACACCGGGGAGCTGCTTTTC. This sequence encodes CANSVTGQPNTGELLF.

This clonotype came up once. V gene TRBV5-6 combines with J gene TRBJ1-1, with 8 bases identical to TRBD1. The CDR3 is 14 residues long. V lost 1 base and J lost 6; bases outside the gene matches: 5. CDR1 is SGHDT and CDR2 is YYEEEE in the germline V gene. The CDR3 loop reads CASSLPDRGAEAFF. The CDR3 DNA follows: TGTGCCAGCAGCTTGCCCGACAGGGGAGCTGAAGCTTTCTTT.

The chain is built from TRBV29-1 and TRBJ2-1; TRBD1 matches at 8 bases. Germline loops: CDR1 SQVTM, CDR2 ANQGSEA. Trimming removed 4 bases from V and 4 bases from J; junction bases left unmatched: 6. The CDR3 contains 14 residues. The CDR3 is CSVVKNRGYNEQFF. As DNA, the CDR3 is TGCAGCGTTGTAAAGAACAGGGGGTACAATGAGCAGTTCTTC.

To note about this clonotype: In this CDR3 the conserved last residue, phenylalanine or tryptophan, is missing, so a read error is likely. The DNA is left out, because the CDR3 cannot be placed on it with certainty; the CDR3 is given as TCRdb lists it. J is TRBJ2-7 and V is TRBV29-1; the tabulated D call, TRBD1, remains unverified against the DNA. The V gene's germline CDR1 is SQVTM and CDR2 ANQGSEA. The CDR3 has 16 amino acids, counting both end residues. The CDR3 reads CSAQTRTGGEEDEQCL.

This chain links TRBV4-3 with TRBJ1-2; D is undetermined. CDR1 and CDR2 from the germline V gene are LGHNA and YSLEER. CDR3 length: 13 amino acids. V was pared by 2 bases and J by 6 bases, with 10 bases between. This chain's CDR3 is CASSQNPGDGYTF. CDR3 DNA sequence: TGCGCCAGCAGCCAAAATCCCGGGGATGGCTACACCTTC.

In regard to this clonotype: Germline is not matched at one junction end, which may reflect a read error. The chain is built from TRBV20-1 and TRBJ1-5; D might be TRBD1 (5 bases). Germline CDR1 is DFQATT and CDR2 is SNEGSKA (reference sequence). CDR3 size: 15 residues. CDR3 residues: CSSRDAEVGDQPQHF. DNA of the CDR3: TGCAGTTCTAGAGATGCCGAGGTGGGGGATCAGCCCCAGCATTTT.

This clonotype showed up just a few times. The chain carries TRBV30 and TRBJ1-1; 7 nucleotides agree with TRBD1. CDR3 size: 15 residues. The junction had 11 bases not matched to a gene; V was cut back by 1 base and J by 6 bases. Germline V gene data show CDR1 as GTSNPN and CDR2 as SVGIG (reference sequence). The CDR3 bases are TGTGCCTGGAGTGAGACGGGACAGCCCGGGCCTGAAGCTTTCTTT. Its protein product is CAWSETGQPGPEAFF.

This sequence joins TRBV20-1 and TRBJ2-1, with TRBD1 matching 7 bases. The CDR3 is 16 residues long. Germline V gene data show CDR1 as DFQATT and CDR2 as SNEGSKA (reference sequence). The ends lost 3 bases at V and 4 bases at J; junction bases unmatched: 12. CDR3 sequence reads: CSASAPGQAFYNEQFF. CDR3 sequence (DNA): TGCAGTGCTAGTGCCCCCGGACAGGCGTTTTACAATGAGCAGTTCTTC.

The sample holds many counts of this clonotype. The chain has TRBV6-2 or TRBV6-3 and TRBJ2-5, with D tentatively TRBD1 or TRBD2 (5 bases each). The CDR3 contains 15 residues. CDR1 is MNHEY, CDR2 SVGEGT, per germline. Trimming stripped 4 bases from V and 4 bases from J, with 16 bases between. This CDR3 is CASSFGTTPGETQYF. In nucleotides, the CDR3 is TGTGCCAGCAGTTTCGGGACCACGCCCGGAGAGACCCAGTACTTC.

The chain combines TRBV20-1 with TRBJ2-1; D gene uncertain. Germline V gene sequence: CDR1 DFQATT, CDR2 SNEGSKA (reference sequence). Trimming pared 6 bases from V and 3 bases from J, leaving 15 bases between. The CDR3 loop spans 14 amino acids. The CDR3 bases are TGCAGTGCAAAGAAGGTGTGGGACTACAATGAGCAGTTCTTC. Residues: CSAKKVWDYNEQFF.

J is TRBJ2-3 and V is TRBV30, with D perhaps TRBD2 (6 bases). CDR1 is GTSNPN, CDR2 SVGIG, per germline (reference sequence). The CDR3 length is 14 residues. Trimming cost V 3 bases and J 3 bases, with 13 bases left between them. CDR3 coding DNA: TGTGCCTGGAGGCGGGGAACTTATACAGATACGCAGTATTTT. Translated, it gives CAWRRGTYTDTQYF. The whole variable domain, remainder taken from reference TRBV30 and TRBJ2-3, is SQTIHQWPATLVQPVGSPLSLECTVEGTSNPNLYWYRQAAGRGLQLLFYSVGIGQISSEVPQNLSASRPQDRQFILSSKKLLLSDSGFYLCAWRRGTYTDTQYFGPGTRLTVL.

About this clonotype: A much larger clonotype is one base distant, so this may be a read error. The chain uses TRBV20-1 and TRBJ2-7; 7 positions match TRBD1. The germline V gene has CDR1 DFQATT and CDR2 SNEGSKA (reference sequence). This CDR3 is built from 16 residues. CDR3 DNA: TGCAGTGCTGGAGATTACAGGCAGGGGGATATCGACGAGCAGTACTTC. It translates to CSAGDYRQGDIDEQYF.